These T cell receptor beta chains were read from a single sample in a study of blood T cells in healthy people across ages. Each CDR3 protein gets one entry after TCRdb re-called the 5' RACE reads with MiXCR. The table shows 1.5 million to 2 million distinct CDR3 sequences, with about two fifths occurring only once. The sample taken for sequencing was blood. These receptors were taken from a human donor in good health. Each CDR3 is given with its conserved first and last residue. D genes are given only for firm matches. Not every row has a clone size; where given, it reads once, few, many or a size class.

clone_size	v_call	j_call	d_call	cdr3_nt	cdr3_aa
.	TRBV9	TRBJ2-5	.	TGTGCCAGCAGCCCGGGGCTGGTTCAGTGGACCCAGTACTTC	CASSPGLVQWTQYF
.	TRBV7-8	TRBJ1-2	.	TGTACCAGCAGCCCCAACAGGCTTAGGAATTATGGCTACACCTTC	CTSSPNRLRNYGYTF
few	TRBV5-1	TRBJ1-2	.	TGCGCCAGCAGCTTGGGAACCCAAACTATCCACTATGGCTACACCTTC	CASSLGTQTIHYGYTF
.	TRBV15	TRBJ1-5	.	TGTGCCACCAGCGGGTTTCTGGGTGTCCAGCCCCAGCATTTT	CATSGFLGVQPQHF
few	TRBV7-2	TRBJ1-1	.	TGTGCCAGCAGCCCGACAGCGTTGAACACTGAAGCTTTCTTT	CASSPTALNTEAFF
.	TRBV25-1	TRBJ2-2	.	TGTGCCAGCGATTTTGGGGGCGACACCGGGGAGCTGTTTTTT	CASDFGGDTGELFF
.	TRBV29-1	TRBJ1-4	.	TGCAGCGACAACGCCGGGGGGGTAGTTGAAAAACTGTTTTTT	CSDNAGGVVEKLFF
.	TRBV5-5	TRBJ2-3	.	TGTGCCAGCAGCTTGTATGCGGGACTTAGCACAGATACGCAGTATTTT	CASSLYAGLSTDTQYF
few	TRBV29-1	TRBJ2-7	TRBD1	TGCAGCGTAGAGACAGGGGCTCGTTACGAGCAGTACTTC	CSVETGARYEQYF
few	TRBV20-1	TRBJ2-5	TRBD2	TGCAGTGCTAGTGTGGCGGGGGTAACCCAGTACTTC	CSASVAGVTQYF
.	TRBV5-6	TRBJ2-7	TRBD1	TGTGCCAGCAGCTTGCTCACAGGGGCCACGTCCTACGAGCAGTACTTC	CASSLLTGATSYEQYF
many	TRBV4-1	TRBJ2-1	TRBD2	TGCGCCAGCAGCCAAGTTGGGGGAGGGTCCTACAATGAGCAGTTCTTC	CASSQVGGGSYNEQFF
.	TRBV29-1	TRBJ2-7	.	TGCAGCGTTAAGACCCCCTCCTACGAGCAGTACTTC	CSVKTPSYEQYF
few	TRBV4-2	TRBJ2-6	.	TGTGCCAGCAGCCACGGTCCCTTTGACGTCCTGAGCTCTGGGGCCAACGTCCTGACTTTC	CASSHGPFDVLSSGANVLTF
.	TRBV21-1	TRBJ2-7	.	TGTGCCAGCAGCAAAGCAGCAGGGCTGGAGGTCGAGCAGTACTTC	CASSKAAGLEVEQYF
.	TRBV7-6	TRBJ2-7	.	TGTGCCAGCAGCCCCGAGGGCAGCGCGGGCCCTCACTACGAGCAGTACTTC	CASSPEGSAGPHYEQYF
few	TRBV29-1	TRBJ1-2	.	TGCAGCGTTGATAACGACCTCTCCGGCCGTGGCTACACCTTC	CSVDNDLSGRGYTF
few	TRBV7-3	TRBJ2-5	.	TGTGCCAGCAGCAAGACTAGAGAAGAGACCCAGTACTTC	CASSKTREETQYF
few	TRBV29-1	TRBJ2-7	TRBD1	TGCAGCGTTGAAGGGTGGGACAGCTACGAGCAGTACTTC	CSVEGWDSYEQYF
few	TRBV29-1	TRBJ2-3	.	TGCAGCGTTGAAGAACCCCTGTCGAGCACAGATACGCAGTATTTT	CSVEEPLSSTDTQYF
once	TRBV9	TRBJ2-3	.	TGTGCCAGCAGCGTAGAGGAGAGCCCGTGGGATACGCAGTATTTT	CASSVEESPWDTQYF
.	TRBV6-5	TRBJ2-1	.	TGTGCCAGCATAGGGGGTAGCTCCTACAATGAGCAGTTCTTC	CASIGGSSYNEQFF
many	TRBV6-5	TRBJ2-7	.	TGTGCCAGCAGAGTTTCGAGACAGATTTACGAGCAGTACTTC	CASRVSRQIYEQYF
.	TRBV7-9	TRBJ1-2	.	TGTACCAGCAGCTTAGTCGACAGCGATGGCTACACCTTC	CTSSLVDSDGYTF
many	TRBV28	TRBJ2-6	.	TGTGCCAGCATGGCTTACGGGGCCAACGTCCTGACTTTC	CASMAYGANVLTF
.	TRBV7-2	TRBJ1-2	.	TGTGCCAGCAGCTTGCTTACGACAGTCTTAGCTAACTATGGCTACACCTTC	CASSLLTTVLANYGYTF
.	TRBV27	TRBJ2-7	.	TGTGCCAGCAGTTTAAGTGTTAGCGAGCCTGAGCAGTACTTC	CASSLSVSEPEQYF
.	TRBV2	TRBJ2-1	TRBD2	TGTGCCAGCACGTCTAGCGGGGGGGGCTGGGGTGAGCAGTTCTTC	CASTSSGGGWGEQFF
.	TRBV28	TRBJ2-1	TRBD1	TGTGCCAGCAGCCCACCGGGACAGGGTCTCTTGAATGAGCAGTTCTTC	CASSPPGQGLLNEQFF
few	TRBV4-3	TRBJ1-2	.	TGCGCCAGCAGCCAAGGGTGGGGCGGCTACACCTTC	CASSQGWGGYTF
few	TRBV5-1	TRBJ1-6	.	TGCGCCAGCAGCTTGACCCGGGCCGTAAATTCACCCCTCCACTTT	CASSLTRAVNSPLHF